This entry describes one TCR beta chain. This specimen comes from a study of blood T cell repertoires in COVID-19. Study overall: Sample material is recorded as cDNA or gDNA derived from T cells, B-cell-depleted T cells, or PBMCs.

This CDR3 spans 15 amino acids. Germline lookup yields CDR1 LNHDA and CDR2 SQIVND (reference sequence). V trimming: 5 bases; J trimming: 4 bases; junction bases outside the gene matches: 5. TCRdb keeps only in-frame clones here, not all; method: immunoSEQ multiplex PCR. The repertoire holds around 150,000 clones, with around 84% as singletons. Sequencing was done on a sample of peripheral blood. The gene calls are TRBV19 and TRBJ2-1, with TRBD2 matching 10 bases. This sequence originates from a man in his 70s with acute or convalescent COVID-19. DNA for the CDR3: TGTGCCAGTAGTCCAACTAGCGGGGCATACAATGAGCAGTTCTTC. This translates into CASSPTSGAYNEQFF.